Listed here are 27 T cell receptor beta chains from one sample, sequenced in a study of T cell responses to AZD1222 COVID-19 vaccine. Using immunoSEQ multiplex PCR, the repertoire was profiled, and TCRdb retains in-frame clones only, with some absent. The table records about 150,000 clones, roughly 90% of them present only once. The specimen comprised peripheral blood, sampled 28 days after the second AZD1222 dose. The receptors were gathered from an adult who received the AZD1222 COVID-19 vaccine.

The rearrangement joins TRBV11-3 to TRBJ2-7; 9 bases are shared with TRBD2. CDR3 length: 15 residues. V dropped 3 bases and J dropped 1; count of bases not matched to a gene: 4. Germline V gene lookup returns CDR1 SGHNT and CDR2 YENEEA. The CDR3 bases are TGTGCCAGCAGCTTTAATAGCGGGAGTTCCTACGAGCAGTACTTC. Its protein is CASSFNSGSSYEQYF.

This chain links TRBV28 with TRBJ1-2; no clear D. V lost 2 bases to trimming and J lost 6 bases, with 7 bases between them. The CDR3 runs to 12 residues. The germline V gene encodes CDR1 MDHEN and CDR2 SYDVKM. The CDR3 spells CASSLQADGYTF. CDR3 DNA: TGTGCCAGCAGTTTACAGGCCGATGGCTACACCTTC.

The rearrangement joins TRBV24-1 to TRBJ2-1, with 8 positions matching TRBD2. The ends lost 3 bases at V and 4 bases at J; junction bases unmatched: 7. Germline V gene sequence: CDR1 KGHDR, CDR2 SFDVKD. This CDR3 has 16 residues. CDR3 in amino acids: CATSDGAGALYNEQFF. The CDR3 coding sequence is TGTGCCACCAGTGATGGAGCGGGGGCCCTTTACAATGAGCAGTTCTTC.

The V gene is TRBV7-2, the J gene TRBJ1-2; 7 bases match TRBD1. Germline lookup yields CDR1 SGHTA and CDR2 FQGNSA. CDR3 size: 13 residues. Unmatched junction bases numbered 0, after V lost 1 base and J lost 4 bases. CDR3 nucleotides: TGTGCCAGCAGCTTAGGACAGGGCTATGGCTACACCTTC. It specifies CASSLGQGYGYTF.

The CDR3 reads CASRYRGRVVNTEAFF. The CDR3 DNA reads TGTGCCAGTAGATACAGGGGGCGCGTGGTGAACACTGAAGCTTTCTTT. V and J are TRBV19 and TRBJ1-1; 9 bases align to TRBD1. The CDR3 is 16 amino acids. Trimming at V came to 6 bases and at J to 0 bases, leaving 8 bases not matched to a gene. Germline loops: CDR1 LNHDA, CDR2 SQIVND (reference sequence).

This chain links TRBV19 with TRBJ1-5; no clear D. CDR1 and CDR2 from the germline V gene are LNHDA and SQIVND (reference sequence). The CDR3 contains 15 residues. V lost 1 base and J 4 bases, leaving 11 bases between the germline ends. CDR3 DNA: TGTGCCAGTAGTATAGTCGGAGGGCGGAATCAGCCCCAGCATTTT. As protein: CASSIVGGRNQPQHF.

The chain combines TRBV28 with TRBJ1-2, with D uncertain. Trimming took off 7 bases at V and 4 bases at J, with 10 bases between the two ends. The CDR3 has 12 amino acids. Germline V gene sequence: CDR1 MDHEN, CDR2 SYDVKM. The CDR3 protein is CASNWGGYGYTF. DNA of the CDR3: TGTGCCAGCAACTGGGGTGGCTATGGCTACACCTTC.

This clone has just one count. The chain combines TRBV19 with TRBJ2-7; 8 bases match TRBD1. From germline, CDR1 is LNHDA and CDR2 SQIVND (reference sequence). There are 15 residues in the CDR3. The junction had 9 bases not matched to a gene; V was cut back by 3 bases and J by 5 bases. CDR3 DNA: TGTGCCAGTAGTATTCTGCCGGGACAGGAGCACGAGCAGTACTTC. This translates into CASSILPGQEHEQYF. Complete variable domain (other parts from reference TRBV19 and TRBJ2-7): DGGITQSPKYLFRKEGQNVTLSCEQNLNHDAMYWYRQDPGQGLRLIYYSQIVNDFQKGDIAEGYSVSREKKESFPLTVTSAQKNPTAFYLCASSILPGQEHEQYFGPGTRLTVT.

The V call is TRBV28, the J call TRBJ1-2, with D unclear. Trimming removed 5 bases from V and 2 bases from J, with 9 bases in between. This CDR3 is built from 13 residues. Germline CDR1 and CDR2: MDHEN and SYDVKM. CDR3 loop: CASSLRLNYGYTF. Here the CDR3 DNA reads TGTGCCAGCAGTCTTCGATTAAACTATGGCTACACCTTC.

The chain is built from TRBV24-1 and TRBJ2-2; a weak D match, TRBD2 (5 bases). The CDR3 loop spans 17 amino acids. The V end was cut by 1 base, the J end by 5 bases, with 16 bases between. Germline V lookup: CDR1 KGHDR, CDR2 SFDVKD. CDR3: CATSDFEPGRWTGELFF. The CDR3 nucleotides read TGTGCCACCAGTGATTTTGAGCCGGGAAGGTGGACCGGGGAGCTGTTTTTT.

This clone appeared a single time. The chain recombines TRBV11-2 with TRBJ1-3; D is possibly TRBD1 (5 bases). Per the germline V gene, CDR1 is SGHAT and CDR2 is FQNNGV. V dropped 2 bases and J dropped 0 bases, with 14 bases sitting between them. This CDR3 has 17 residues. The CDR3 nucleotides read TGTGCCAGCAGCTTACCAAGGGGACGGTACTCTGGAAACACCATATATTTT. Its translation is CASSLPRGRYSGNTIYF.

The gene calls are TRBV6-2 or TRBV6-3 and TRBJ2-5, with unresolved D. Germline CDR1 is MNHEY and CDR2 is SVGEGT. V lost 2 bases to trimming and J lost 9 bases, with 13 bases between them. The CDR3 loop spans 13 amino acids. CDR3 loop: CASSYGMVTAQYF. CDR3 in DNA: TGTGCCAGCAGTTACGGGATGGTAACGGCCCAGTACTTC.

V usage is TRBV28 and J usage is TRBJ1-5; D gene unclear. The CDR3 loop spans 12 amino acids. Trimming cost V 3 bases and J 7 bases, with 7 bases left between them. The germline gives CDR1 MDHEN, CDR2 SYDVKM. CDR3 coding DNA: TGTGCCAGCAGTTTGTGGATGCAGCCCCAGCATTTT. Protein sequence: CASSLWMQPQHF. The complete variable domain, with remaining parts taken from reference TRBV28 and TRBJ1-5, reads DVKVTQSSRYLVKRTGEKVFLECVQDMDHENMFWYRQDPGLGLRLIYFSYDVKMKEKGDIPEGYSVSREKKERFSLILESASTNQTSMYLCASSLWMQPQHFGDGTRLSIL.

The V gene is TRBV12-3 or TRBV12-4, the J gene TRBJ2-7; D is possibly TRBD1 or TRBD2 (5 bases each). Trimming shortened V by 3 bases and J by 6 bases, and 12 bases separated the two germline ends. The CDR3 contains 13 residues. In DNA form, the CDR3 reads TGTGCCAGCAGTTTCCTGGTTGGGGGCGAGCAGTACTTC. It yields the protein CASSFLVGGEQYF.

V is TRBV12-5 and J is TRBJ2-2; 8 bases are a match to TRBD1. This CDR3 is built from 17 residues. The ends lost 1 base at V and 0 bases at J; junction bases unmatched: 4. CDR1 and CDR2 (germline): LGHNT, FRNRAP. The CDR3, as DNA: TGTGCTAGTGGTTTGGGGCAGGGGGCGTCGAACACCGGGGAGCTGTTTTTT. It translates to CASGLGQGASNTGELFF.

The rearrangement joins TRBV7-8 to TRBJ1-5; unclear D gene. The germline CDR1 and CDR2 sequences are SGHVS and FQNEAQ. The CDR3 is 14 residues long. V was shortened by 1 base and J by 4 bases, with 8 bases between the two germline ends. Written as DNA, the CDR3 is TGTGCCAGCAGCTTAGGACTGCCTAATCAGCCCCAGCATTTT. Amino acids: CASSLGLPNQPQHF.

V usage is TRBV18 and J usage is TRBJ2-3; D remains ambiguous. The germline V gene encodes CDR1 KGHSH and CDR2 LQKENI. V was trimmed by 2 bases and J by 4 bases, leaving 10 bases between them. The CDR3 sequence is 14 residues long. This CDR3 reads CASSPKAASDTQYF. CDR3 DNA sequence: TGTGCCAGCTCACCAAAGGCGGCTTCAGATACGCAGTATTTT. The full variable domain, rest sourced from reference TRBV18 and TRBJ2-3, is NAGVMQNPRHLVRRRGQEARLRCSPMKGHSHVYWYRQLPEEGLKFMVYLQKENIIDESGMPKERFSAEFPKEGPSILRIQQVVRGDSAAYFCASSPKAASDTQYFGPGTRLTVL.

Here the CDR3 DNA reads TGTGCCAGCAGCATTACAGGTTTAAAAAACATTCAGTACTTC. This translates into CASSITGLKNIQYF. J is TRBJ2-4 and V is TRBV5-4; tentative D call: TRBD1 (5 bases). Germline CDR1 SGHNT, CDR2 YYREEE (reference sequence). There are 14 residues in the CDR3. Trimming shortened V by 4 bases and J by 4 bases, and 12 bases separated the two germline ends.

The chain has TRBV7-2 and TRBJ2-3, with 10 nucleotides matching TRBD2. Losses at the gene ends were 1 base for V and 0 bases for J; bases not matched to a gene: 7. The CDR3 loop spans 18 amino acids. Germline assignment: CDR1 SGHTA and CDR2 FQGNSA. CDR3 bases: TGTGCCAGCAGCTTAGTTCTAGCGGGAGCACGTAGCACAGATACGCAGTATTTT. Protein sequence: CASSLVLAGARSTDTQYF. The variable domain in full, completed from reference TRBV7-2 and TRBJ2-3, reads GAGVSQSPSNKVTEKGKDVELRCDPISGHTALYWYRQSLGQGLEFLIYFQGNSAPDKSGLPSDRFSAERTGGSVSTLTIQRTQQEDSAVYLCASSLVLAGARSTDTQYFGPGTRLTVL.

J is TRBJ2-5 and V is TRBV6-5; 7 positions match TRBD1. The CDR3 covers 14 residues. Trimming took 6 bases from V and 4 from J; bases not matched to a gene: 8. Germline CDR1 MNHEY, CDR2 SVGAGI. CDR3 DNA sequence: TGTGCCAGCAGCCGACAGGGAAAGGGAGAGACCCAGTACTTC. It is translated as CASSRQGKGETQYF.

This chain joins TRBV7-9 and TRBJ2-1; no clear D. Trimming took 1 base from V and 8 from J, leaving 9 bases between them. CDR1 and CDR2 (germline): SEHNR, FQNEAQ (reference sequence). The CDR3 runs 13 residues. Here the CDR3 DNA reads TGTGCCAGCAGCTTAGGCAGCCCCGATGAGCAGTTCTTC. Translated, it gives CASSLGSPDEQFF.

This chain joins TRBV5-1 and TRBJ2-2; TRBD2 is a possible D gene (5 bases). This CDR3 is 14 amino acids long. CDR1 is SGHRS and CDR2 is YFSETQ in the germline V gene. The V end was cut by 7 bases, the J end by 2 bases, with 12 bases between. CDR3: CASRTSGNTGELFF. CDR3 DNA: TGCGCCAGCCGAACGTCGGGAAACACCGGGGAGCTGTTTTTT.

The V gene is TRBV2, the J gene TRBJ2-2, with a tentative D call TRBD1 (7 bases). Germline CDR1 SNHLY, CDR2 FYNNEI. V lost 4 bases and J 0 bases, leaving 9 bases between the germline ends. CDR3 length: 15 amino acids. The CDR3, as DNA: TGTGCCAGCAGTGGCGGGACAGCGAACACCGGGGAGCTGTTTTTT. It specifies CASSGGTANTGELFF.

The chain links TRBV4-3 to TRBJ2-7; 13 nucleotides agree with TRBD2. Germline-derived CDR1 and CDR2 are LGHNA and YSLEER. The CDR3 is 17 amino acids. V gave up 1 base and J gave up 7 bases; unmatched junction bases: 10. The CDR3 sequence: CASSQAGLAGSAEEQYF. In nucleotides, the CDR3 is TGCGCCAGCAGCCAAGCGGGACTAGCGGGAAGCGCCGAGGAGCAGTACTTC.

V usage is TRBV5-1 and J usage is TRBJ1-1; TRBD1 aligns across 7 bases. The CDR3 is made up of 15 amino acids. Germline CDR1 is SGHRS and CDR2 is YFSETQ. V trimming: 4 bases; J trimming: 7 bases; junction bases outside the gene matches: 13. CDR3 sequence reads: CASSVSGQTGGEAFF. CDR3 DNA sequence: TGCGCCAGCAGCGTATCGGGACAGACGGGAGGTGAAGCTTTCTTT. Complete variable domain (other parts from reference TRBV5-1 and TRBJ1-1): KAGVTQTPRYLIKTRGQQVTLSCSPISGHRSVSWYQQTPGQGLQFLFEYFSETQRNKGNFPGRFSGRQFSNSRSEMNVSTLELGDSALYLCASSVSGQTGGEAFFGQGTRLTVV.

The J gene is TRBJ2-5, the V gene TRBV5-1, with 10 bases that match TRBD2. This CDR3 is 19 amino acids long. In germline, CDR1 is SGHRS, CDR2 YFSETQ. V shed 4 bases and J 0 bases; nucleotides not matched to a gene: 15. The CDR3 is CASSPGATGTSDYQETQYF. For the CDR3, the DNA is TGCGCCAGCAGCCCCGGGGCCACCGGGACTAGCGACTACCAAGAGACCCAGTACTTC.

V is TRBV3-1 (or the pseudogene TRBV3-2) and J is TRBJ2-7, with D perhaps matching TRBD1 (5 bases). Germline CDR1 reads LGHDT; CDR2 reads YNNKEL (reference sequence). The CDR3 has 15 residues. The V gene lost 1 base and the J gene lost 3 bases, with 13 bases spanning the gap. CDR3 sequence reads: CASSQAWQGDYEQYF. The CDR3 nucleotides are TGTGCCAGCAGCCAAGCGTGGCAGGGCGACTACGAGCAGTACTTC.